This is a list of T cell receptor beta chains from one sample in a study of a mutant IDH1 vaccine in newly diagnosed glioma. The assay was immunoSEQ multiplex PCR, and TCRdb's table has in-frame clones only and misses some. The profile shows 40,000 or so clones, around 78% of them singletons. No antigens are known for them. Specimen: PBMCs, collected from a glioma patient whose treatment included an IDH1 peptide vaccine. Every receptor here comes from a man between 40 and 49 years old with glioma. The conserved cysteine and the conserved F or W are not part of the CDR3 here. Each record gives: V gene, clone size, CDR3 protein. The listing skips clone size in some rows; elsewhere it reads once, few, many or a size class.

>TRBV2|NA
ASSVPGFTGELF
>TRBV6-5|NA
ASAESGRGYQTQH
>TRBV6-5|NA
ASSYSSGGSSYEQY
>TRBV5-5|NA
ASSPGTGGYEQY
>TRBV27|NA
ASSLRAGSNTEAF
>TRBV6-5|NA
ASSDDRSSGNTIY
>TRBV21-1|NA
ASSPVEGGLSATEAF
>TRBV2|NA
ASIQGQGDYEQY
>TRBV18|NA
ASSPPGVAGANVLT
>TRBV11-2|NA
ASSLMGEAF
>TRBV15|NA
ATSEGPSPGLYEQY
>TRBV10-3|few
AIRMGQNNSPLH
>TRBV5-1|NA
ASSLDVVLGNTEAF
>TRBV14|few
ASSQSSRTEAF
>TRBV5-5|NA
ASSRATSGGQETQY
>TRBV7-2|NA
ASSFAWPGQNSPLH
>TRBV7-9|NA
ASSLARGTNTGELF
>TRBV13|NA
ASSLRQGGNEKLF
>TRBV19|few
ASSIRDSNQPQH
>TRBV5-6|few
ASNLQGRYGYT
>TRBV7-9|NA
ASSLGRAGARTDTQY
>TRBV5-6|NA
ASSRDRGEAF
>TRBV19|NA
ASSFGQGDQPQH
>TRBV10-2|NA
ASSEQNYEQY
>TRBV30|NA
AWSGALNQPQH
>TRBV7-2|NA
ASSLHRNQPQH
>TRBV27|few
ASRPWGQSNSPLH
>TRBV9|NA
ASSVAGSRPETQY
>TRBV5-1|NA
ASSLELAWPDTQY
>TRBV19|NA
ASRRDRSYPGYT
>TRBV4-1|NA
ASSLRDSYEQY
>TRBV4-1|NA
ASSQGTGSSTDTQY
>TRBV11-2|NA
ASSDGTGGHEQY
>TRBV9|NA
ASEKTGGGYGYT
>TRBV20-1|NA
SAVAGETQY
>TRBV5-6|NA
ASSFGLAQGLNQPQH
>TRBV9|NA
ASSATGLPGTDTQY
>TRBV7-8|NA
ASSLEVRPYEQY
>TRBV18|NA
ASSGDVNTEAF
>TRBV2|NA
ASWGRRSGANVLT
>TRBV4-1|NA
ASSQGSSGANVLT
>TRBV5-1|NA
ASSLGQTNEKLF